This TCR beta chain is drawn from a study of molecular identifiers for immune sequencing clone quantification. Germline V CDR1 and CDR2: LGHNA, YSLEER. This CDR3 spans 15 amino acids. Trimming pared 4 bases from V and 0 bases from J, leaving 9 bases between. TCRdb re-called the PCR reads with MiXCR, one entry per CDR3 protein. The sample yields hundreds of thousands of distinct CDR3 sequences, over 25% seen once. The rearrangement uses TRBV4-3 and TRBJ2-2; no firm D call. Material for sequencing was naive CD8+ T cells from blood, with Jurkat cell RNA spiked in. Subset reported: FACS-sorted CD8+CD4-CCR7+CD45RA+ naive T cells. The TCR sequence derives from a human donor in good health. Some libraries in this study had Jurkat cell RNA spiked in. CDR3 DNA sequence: TGCGCCAGCAGCCCTGCAAAAGCGAACACCGGGGAGCTGTTTTTT. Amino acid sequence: CASSPAKANTGELFF.